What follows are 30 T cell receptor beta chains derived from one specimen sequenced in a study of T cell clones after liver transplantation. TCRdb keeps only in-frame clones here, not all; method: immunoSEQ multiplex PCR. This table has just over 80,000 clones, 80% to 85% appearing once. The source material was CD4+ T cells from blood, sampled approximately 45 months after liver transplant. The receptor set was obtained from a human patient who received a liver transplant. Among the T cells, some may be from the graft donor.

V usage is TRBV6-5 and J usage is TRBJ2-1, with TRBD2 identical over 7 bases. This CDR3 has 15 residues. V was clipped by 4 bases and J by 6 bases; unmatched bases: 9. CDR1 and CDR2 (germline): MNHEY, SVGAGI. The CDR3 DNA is TGTGCCAGCAGTTCTCCCGGGGGGTCGGGCAATGAGCAGTTCTTC. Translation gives CASSSPGGSGNEQFF.

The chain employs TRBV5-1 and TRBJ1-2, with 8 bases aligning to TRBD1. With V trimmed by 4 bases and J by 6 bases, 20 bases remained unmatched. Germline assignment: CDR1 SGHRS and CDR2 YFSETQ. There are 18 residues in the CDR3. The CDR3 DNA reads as TGCGCCAGCAGCCCCGACCGACAGGGGATAGGTGGAAAGGATGGCTACACCTTC. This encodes CASSPDRQGIGGKDGYTF. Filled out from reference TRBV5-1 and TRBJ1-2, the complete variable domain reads KAGVTQTPRYLIKTRGQQVTLSCSPISGHRSVSWYQQTPGQGLQFLFEYFSETQRNKGNFPGRFSGRQFSNSRSEMNVSTLELGDSALYLCASSPDRQGIGGKDGYTFGSGTRLTVV.

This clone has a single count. CDR3 residues: CASGRVGETQYF. CDR3 bases: TGTGCCAGCGGACGGGTTGGTGAGACCCAGTACTTC. The chain employs TRBV6-1 and TRBJ2-5; unclear D gene. V shed 8 bases and J shed 5 bases, with 12 bases lying between them. The germline CDR1 and CDR2 sequences are MNHNS and SASEGT. This CDR3 is 12 amino acids long.

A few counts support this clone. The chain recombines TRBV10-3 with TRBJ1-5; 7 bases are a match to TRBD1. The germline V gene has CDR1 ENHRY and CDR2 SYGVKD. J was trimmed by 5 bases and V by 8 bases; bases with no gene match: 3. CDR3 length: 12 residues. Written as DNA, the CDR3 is TGTGCCATCGGTCAGGGGGATCAGCCCCAGCATTTT. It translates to CAIGQGDQPQHF.

CDR3 sequence reads: CSAGISYNEQFF. In DNA form, the CDR3 reads TGCAGCGCGGGGATCTCCTACAATGAGCAGTTCTTC. V usage is TRBV29-1 and J usage is TRBJ2-1; possible D gene TRBD2, 5 bases. CDR1 and CDR2 from the germline V gene are SQVTM and ANQGSEA. This CDR3 contains 12 residues. V lost 7 bases to trimming and J lost 0 bases, with 7 bases between them.

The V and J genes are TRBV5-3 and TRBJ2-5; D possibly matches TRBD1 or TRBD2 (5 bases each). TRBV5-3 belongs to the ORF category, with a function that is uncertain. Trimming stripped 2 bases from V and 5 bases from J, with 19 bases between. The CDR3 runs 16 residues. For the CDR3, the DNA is TGTGCCAGAAGCTTTCTACCCGGGACGCAGAAGGAGACCCAGTACTTC. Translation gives CARSFLPGTQKETQYF.

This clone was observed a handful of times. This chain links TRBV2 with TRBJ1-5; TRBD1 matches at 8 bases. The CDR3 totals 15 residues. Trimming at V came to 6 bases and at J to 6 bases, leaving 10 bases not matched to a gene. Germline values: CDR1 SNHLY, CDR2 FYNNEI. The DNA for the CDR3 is TGTGCCAGCAGCACCGGGACAGGTAGGGGTCAGCCCCAGCATTTT. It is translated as CASSTGTGRGQPQHF. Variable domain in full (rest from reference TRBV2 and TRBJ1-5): EPEVTQTPSHQVTQMGQEVILRCVPISNHLYFYWYRQILGQKVEFLVSFYNNEISEKSEIFDDQFSVERPDGSNFTLKIRSTKLEDSAMYFCASSTGTGRGQPQHFGDGTRLSIL.

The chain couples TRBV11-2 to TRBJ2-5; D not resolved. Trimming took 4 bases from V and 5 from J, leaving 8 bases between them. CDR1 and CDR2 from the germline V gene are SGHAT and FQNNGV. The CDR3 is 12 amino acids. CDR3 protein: CASSSVQETQYF. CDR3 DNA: TGTGCCAGCAGCTCCGTCCAGGAGACCCAGTACTTC.

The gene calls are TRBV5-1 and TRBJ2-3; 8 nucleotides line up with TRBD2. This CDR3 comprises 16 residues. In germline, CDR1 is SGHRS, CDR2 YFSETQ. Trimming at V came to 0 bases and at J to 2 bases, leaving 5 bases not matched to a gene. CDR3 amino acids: CASSLDISGNTDTQYF. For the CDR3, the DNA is TGCGCCAGCAGCTTGGACATTAGCGGGAACACAGATACGCAGTATTTT.

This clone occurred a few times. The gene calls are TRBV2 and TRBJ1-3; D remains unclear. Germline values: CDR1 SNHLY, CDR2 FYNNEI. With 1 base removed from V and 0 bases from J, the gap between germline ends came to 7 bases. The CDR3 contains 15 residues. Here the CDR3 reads CASSEEGVSGNTIYF. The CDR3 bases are TGTGCCAGCAGTGAAGAGGGCGTCTCTGGAAACACCATATATTTT. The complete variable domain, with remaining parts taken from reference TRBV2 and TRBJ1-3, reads EPEVTQTPSHQVTQMGQEVILRCVPISNHLYFYWYRQILGQKVEFLVSFYNNEISEKSEIFDDQFSVERPDGSNFTLKIRSTKLEDSAMYFCASSEEGVSGNTIYFGEGSWLTVV.

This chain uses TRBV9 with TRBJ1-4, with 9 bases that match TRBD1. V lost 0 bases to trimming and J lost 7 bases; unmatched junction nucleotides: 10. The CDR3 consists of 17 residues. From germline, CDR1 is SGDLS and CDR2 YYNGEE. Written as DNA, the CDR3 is TGTGCCAGCAGCGTAGGCGTCCCGACAGGGGGTGGTGAAAAACTGTTTTTT. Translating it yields CASSVGVPTGGGEKLFF.

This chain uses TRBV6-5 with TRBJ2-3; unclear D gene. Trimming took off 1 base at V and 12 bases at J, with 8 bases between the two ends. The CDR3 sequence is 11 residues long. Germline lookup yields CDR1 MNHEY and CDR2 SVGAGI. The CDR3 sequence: CASSYLDHQYF. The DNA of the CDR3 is TGTGCCAGCAGTTACTTGGATCATCAGTATTTT.

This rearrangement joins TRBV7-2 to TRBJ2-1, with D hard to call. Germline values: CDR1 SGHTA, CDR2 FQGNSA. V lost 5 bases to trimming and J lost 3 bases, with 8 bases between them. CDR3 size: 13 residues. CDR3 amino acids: CASSIFFYNEQFF. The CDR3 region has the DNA TGTGCCAGCAGCATCTTCTTCTACAATGAGCAGTTCTTC.

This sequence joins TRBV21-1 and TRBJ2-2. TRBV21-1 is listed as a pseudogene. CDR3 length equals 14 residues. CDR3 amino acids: CASSKESLDGELFF. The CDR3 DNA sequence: TGTGCCAGCAGCAAAGAGTCCCTCGACGGGGAGCTGTTTTTT.

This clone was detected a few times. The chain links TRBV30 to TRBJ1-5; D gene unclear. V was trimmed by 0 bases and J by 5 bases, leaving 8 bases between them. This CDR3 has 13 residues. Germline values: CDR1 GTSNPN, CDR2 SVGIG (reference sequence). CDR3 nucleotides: TGTGCCTGGAGTGTTAACAGTGATCAGCCCCAGCATTTT. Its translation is CAWSVNSDQPQHF.

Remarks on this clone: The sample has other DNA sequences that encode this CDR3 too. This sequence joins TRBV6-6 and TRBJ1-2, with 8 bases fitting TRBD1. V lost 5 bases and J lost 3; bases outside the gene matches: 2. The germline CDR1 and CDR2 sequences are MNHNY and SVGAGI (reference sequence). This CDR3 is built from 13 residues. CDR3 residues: CASSPTGDYGYTF. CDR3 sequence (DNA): TGTGCCAGCAGTCCGACAGGGGACTATGGCTACACCTTC.

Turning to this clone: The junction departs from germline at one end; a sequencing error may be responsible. CDR3 residues: CASSSTWLAAPLPLF. In DNA form, the CDR3 reads TGTGCCAGCAGCTCGACCTGGCTAGCGGCTCCCCTTCCCCTCTTC. This chain connects TRBV7-9 to TRBJ2-1; 7 bases match TRBD2. CDR1 is SEHNR, CDR2 FQNEAQ, per germline (reference sequence). The CDR3 runs 15 residues.

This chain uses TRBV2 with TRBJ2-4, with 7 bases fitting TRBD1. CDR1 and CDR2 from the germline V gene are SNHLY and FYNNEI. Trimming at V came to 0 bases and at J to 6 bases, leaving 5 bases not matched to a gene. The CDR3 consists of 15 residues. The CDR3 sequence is CASSEATGWGNIQYF. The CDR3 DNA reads TGTGCCAGCAGTGAAGCGACAGGGTGGGGAAACATTCAGTACTTC.

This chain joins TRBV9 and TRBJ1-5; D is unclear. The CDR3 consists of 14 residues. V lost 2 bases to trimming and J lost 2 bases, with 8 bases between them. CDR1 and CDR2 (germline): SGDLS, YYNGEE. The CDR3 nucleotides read TGTGCCAGCAGCGTTTCTGGAGGCAATCAGCCCCAGCATTTT. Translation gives CASSVSGGNQPQHF.

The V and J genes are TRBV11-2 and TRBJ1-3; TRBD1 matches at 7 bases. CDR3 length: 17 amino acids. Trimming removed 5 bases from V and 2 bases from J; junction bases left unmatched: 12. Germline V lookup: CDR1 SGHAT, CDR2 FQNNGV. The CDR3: CASSPPGQRGTGNTIYF. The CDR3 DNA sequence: TGTGCCAGCAGCCCTCCGGGACAGCGGGGTACTGGAAACACCATATATTTT.

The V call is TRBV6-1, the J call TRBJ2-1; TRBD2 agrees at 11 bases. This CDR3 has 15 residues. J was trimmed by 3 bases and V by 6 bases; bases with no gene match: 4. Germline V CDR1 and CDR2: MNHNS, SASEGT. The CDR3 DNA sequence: TGTGCCAGCAGGATTGGACTAGCGGGCTACAATGAGCAGTTCTTC. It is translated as CASRIGLAGYNEQFF.

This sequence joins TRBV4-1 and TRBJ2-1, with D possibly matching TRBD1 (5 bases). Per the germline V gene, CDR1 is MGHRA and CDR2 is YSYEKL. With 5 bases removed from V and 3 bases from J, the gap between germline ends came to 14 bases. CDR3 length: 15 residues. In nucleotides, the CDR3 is TGCGCCAGCAGCAACGCAGGGTATGACTACAATGAGCAGTTCTTC. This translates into CASSNAGYDYNEQFF.

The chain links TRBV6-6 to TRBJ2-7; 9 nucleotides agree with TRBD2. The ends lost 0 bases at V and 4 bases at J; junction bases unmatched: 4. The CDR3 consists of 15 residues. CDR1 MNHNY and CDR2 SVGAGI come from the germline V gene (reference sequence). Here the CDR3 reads CASSYSGGRGYEQYF. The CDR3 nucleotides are TGTGCCAGCAGTTACTCCGGCGGGAGGGGATACGAGCAGTACTTC.

CDR3 amino acids: CASRLPAGEETQYF. CDR3 bases: TGTGCCAGCAGGTTGCCAGCGGGAGAAGAGACCCAGTACTTC. The V and J genes are TRBV14 and TRBJ2-5; 8 nucleotides align to TRBD2. Germline V gene sequence: CDR1 SGHDN, CDR2 FVKESK. The CDR3 is made up of 14 amino acids. V was clipped by 6 bases and J by 3 bases; unmatched bases: 6.

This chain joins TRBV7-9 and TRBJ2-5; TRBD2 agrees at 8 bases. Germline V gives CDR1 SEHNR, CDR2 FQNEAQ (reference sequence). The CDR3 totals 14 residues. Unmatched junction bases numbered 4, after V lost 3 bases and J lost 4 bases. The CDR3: CASSFAGGGETQYF. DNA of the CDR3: TGTGCCAGCAGCTTTGCGGGAGGTGGAGAGACCCAGTACTTC.

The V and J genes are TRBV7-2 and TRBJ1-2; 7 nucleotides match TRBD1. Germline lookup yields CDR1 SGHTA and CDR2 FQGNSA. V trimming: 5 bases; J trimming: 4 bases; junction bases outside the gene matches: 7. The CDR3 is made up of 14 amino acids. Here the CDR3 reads CASSRDGTAYGYTF. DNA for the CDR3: TGTGCCAGCAGCCGAGACGGGACAGCCTATGGCTACACCTTC.

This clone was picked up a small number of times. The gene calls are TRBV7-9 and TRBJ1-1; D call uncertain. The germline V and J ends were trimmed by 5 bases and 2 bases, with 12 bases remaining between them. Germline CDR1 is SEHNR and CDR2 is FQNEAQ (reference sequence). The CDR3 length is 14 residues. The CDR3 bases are TGTGCCAGCAGCCCAACGAGGGATAACACTGAAGCTTTCTTT. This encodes CASSPTRDNTEAFF.

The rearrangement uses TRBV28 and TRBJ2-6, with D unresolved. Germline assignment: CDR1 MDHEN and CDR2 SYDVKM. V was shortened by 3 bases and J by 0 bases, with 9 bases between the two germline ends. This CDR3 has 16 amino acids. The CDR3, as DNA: TGTGCCAGCAGTTTCCTTCAGAGCTCTGGGGCCAACGTCCTGACTTTC. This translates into CASSFLQSSGANVLTF.

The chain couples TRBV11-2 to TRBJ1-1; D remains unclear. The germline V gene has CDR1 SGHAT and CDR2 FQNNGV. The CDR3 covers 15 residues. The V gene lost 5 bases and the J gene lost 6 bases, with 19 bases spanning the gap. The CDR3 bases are TGTGCCAGCAGCCCTCGGTCCCAATCTGGCTCTGAAGCTTTCTTT. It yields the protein CASSPRSQSGSEAFF. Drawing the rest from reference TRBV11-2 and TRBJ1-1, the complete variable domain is EAGVAQSPRYKIIEKRQSVAFWCNPISGHATLYWYQQILGQGPKLLIQFQNNGVVDDSQLPKDRFSAERLKGVDSTLKIQPAKLEDSAVYLCASSPRSQSGSEAFFGQGTRLTVV.

The CDR3 bases are TGCGCCAGCAGTCTGGACTCCTGGAGGACTGAAGCTTTCTTT. Protein product: CASSLDSWRTEAFF. The J gene is TRBJ1-1, the V gene TRBV5-1; no reliable D call. The CDR3 contains 14 residues. Trimming left V 5 bases short and J 5 bases short, with 16 bases between. The germline gives CDR1 SGHRS, CDR2 YFSETQ. Combining the CDR3 with reference TRBV5-1 and TRBJ1-1 gives the whole variable domain KAGVTQTPRYLIKTRGQQVTLSCSPISGHRSVSWYQQTPGQGLQFLFEYFSETQRNKGNFPGRFSGRQFSNSRSEMNVSTLELGDSALYLCASSLDSWRTEAFFGQGTRLTVV.